Below, 11 T cell receptor beta chains from the same sample are listed, as sequenced in a study of cytomegalovirus exposure and HLA in healthy donors. The PCR was carried out with 60 Vbeta primers and 13 Jbeta primers. Sequenced by immunoSEQ multiplex PCR; TCRdb stores in-frame clones only, minus some. The sample lists over 70,000 clones, 80% occurring once. The sample taken for sequencing was PBMCs. All receptors derive from a man aged 50-60 years in good health and CMV-seropositive.

This chain joins TRBV11-2 and TRBJ1-1; 7 bases are a match to TRBD1. CDR1 and CDR2 (germline): SGHAT, FQNNGV. This CDR3 is built from 15 residues. V lost 3 bases and J lost 0; bases outside the gene matches: 4. The CDR3 DNA reads TGTGCCAGCAGCTTGAACAGGGGAATGAACACTGAAGCTTTCTTT. This gives the protein CASSLNRGMNTEAFF.

The CDR3 nucleotides are TGTGCCAGCAGGCTCCCGGGACAGGGTTCGGGAGAGCAGTTCTTC. Translated, it gives CASRLPGQGSGEQFF. The chain couples TRBV6-1 to TRBJ2-1; TRBD1 matches at 9 bases. The trim removed 6 bases at V and 10 bases at J, leaving 13 bases unmatched. The CDR3 contains 15 residues. Germline CDR1 and CDR2: MNHNS and SASEGT.

A word on this clone: One end of the junction fails to match germline, which may point to a read error. The chain has TRBV18 and TRBJ2-1, with TRBD2 matching 9 bases. CDR1 KGHSH and CDR2 LQKENI come from the germline V gene. This CDR3 is 17 amino acids long. The CDR3 nucleotides read TGTGCCAGCCCACCACCATTTGCGGGAGGGCCTAACAATGAGCAGTTCTTC. This encodes CASPPPFAGGPNNEQFF.

The rearrangement joins TRBV5-6 to TRBJ1-1; D gene uncertain. The germline V and J ends were trimmed by 4 bases and 2 bases, with 15 bases remaining between them. The germline V gene has CDR1 SGHDT and CDR2 YYEEEE. This CDR3 is built from 15 residues. The CDR3 spells CASSPIPTVNTEAFF. The CDR3 DNA reads as TGTGCCAGCAGCCCCATCCCAACAGTCAACACTGAAGCTTTCTTT.

The genes are TRBV11-2 and TRBJ2-3; D is perhaps TRBD2 (6 bases). The length of the CDR3 is 15 residues. Trimming cost V 6 bases and J 1 base, with 14 bases left between them. The germline CDR1 and CDR2 sequences are SGHAT and FQNNGV. CDR3 DNA sequence: TGTGCCAGCAGGAAGCCGGGACTGCGCACAGATACGCAGTATTTT. It yields the protein CASRKPGLRTDTQYF.

The chain carries TRBV19 and TRBJ1-1; D is uncertain. The germline V gene encodes CDR1 LNHDA and CDR2 SQIVND (reference sequence). This CDR3 contains 17 residues. Trimming took off 3 bases at V and 1 base at J, with 18 bases between the two ends. The DNA for the CDR3 is TGTGCCAGTAGTATTTCGGGTCGGAGGACGGGGAACACTGAAGCTTTCTTT. Encoded protein: CASSISGRRTGNTEAFF. Full variable domain (missing parts from reference TRBV19 and TRBJ1-1): DGGITQSPKYLFRKEGQNVTLSCEQNLNHDAMYWYRQDPGQGLRLIYYSQIVNDFQKGDIAEGYSVSREKKESFPLTVTSAQKNPTAFYLCASSISGRRTGNTEAFFGQGTRLTVV.

V gene TRBV5-4 combines with J gene TRBJ1-2; D possibly corresponds to TRBD1 (6 bases). The CDR3 totals 14 residues. CDR1 and CDR2 from the germline V gene are SGHNT and YYREEE (reference sequence). The germline V and J ends were trimmed by 0 bases and 4 bases, with 10 bases remaining between them. CDR3 bases: TGTGCCAGCAGCTTGGGGACAGTCGGCTATGGCTACACCTTC. Translating gives CASSLGTVGYGYTF.

This clone appeared a few times. V usage is TRBV10-1 and J usage is TRBJ2-1, with D possibly being TRBD1 (6 bases). The CDR3 sequence is 15 residues long. Per the germline V gene, CDR1 is WNHNN and CDR2 is SYGVQD (reference sequence). V was shortened by 2 bases and J by 4 bases, with 12 bases between the two germline ends. CDR3 sequence: CASSEQQGAYNEQFF. The CDR3 DNA reads as TGCGCCAGCAGTGAGCAACAGGGTGCATACAATGAGCAGTTCTTC.

The V gene is TRBV19, the J gene TRBJ2-7; weak D call: TRBD1 (6 bases). This CDR3 is built from 13 residues. Germline values: CDR1 LNHDA, CDR2 SQIVND (reference sequence). Deletions cut 4 bases from V and 3 bases from J, with 10 bases between. CDR3: CASSRRGHYEQYF. CDR3 nucleotides: TGTGCCAGTAGTAGAAGGGGACACTACGAGCAGTACTTC. Filled out from reference TRBV19 and TRBJ2-7, the complete variable domain reads DGGITQSPKYLFRKEGQNVTLSCEQNLNHDAMYWYRQDPGQGLRLIYYSQIVNDFQKGDIAEGYSVSREKKESFPLTVTSAQKNPTAFYLCASSRRGHYEQYFGPGTRLTVT.

The chain is built from TRBV7-2 and TRBJ2-7; 11 bases are a match to TRBD2. There are 13 residues in the CDR3. V gave up 6 bases and J gave up 4 bases; unmatched junction bases: 2. Germline assignment: CDR1 SGHTA and CDR2 FQGNSA. The CDR3 is CASRLAGAYEQYF. CDR3 sequence (DNA): TGTGCCAGCAGACTAGCGGGAGCGTACGAGCAGTACTTC.

The gene calls are TRBV7-9 and TRBJ2-3; TRBD1 might be the D (6 bases). This CDR3 region has 12 residues. Germline CDR1 is SEHNR and CDR2 is FQNEAQ (reference sequence). V dropped 3 bases and J dropped 6 bases, with 7 bases sitting between them. DNA for the CDR3: TGTGCCAGCAGCTTCCAGGGGGATACGCAGTATTTT. Its translation: CASSFQGDTQYF.